This T cell receptor (beta chain) was recorded in a study of T cell changes during pregnancy in multiple sclerosis. With 5 bases clipped from V and 0 bases from J, the junction kept 2 bases outside the gene matches. The CDR3 contains 14 residues. Germline V gene data show CDR1 as MDHEN and CDR2 as SYDVKM. Profiling relied on immunoSEQ multiplex PCR, and the TCRdb table lists in-frame clones only, not all of them. The data show some 50,000 clones, 95% seen once. The specimen comprised CD8+ T cells from peripheral blood mononuclear cells, sampled in the first trimester of pregnancy. V is TRBV28 and J is TRBJ2-3, with TRBD2 matching 7 bases. The sequence came from a female donor with multiple sclerosis, enrolled in a pregnancy study. The CDR3 region has the DNA TGTGCCAGCAGTAGCGGGACTAGCACAGATACGCAGTATTTT. Translated, it gives CASSSGTSTDTQYF.